One and the same sample provided the 18 T cell receptor beta chains below, sequenced in a study of T cell responses to AZD1222 COVID-19 vaccine. Here immunoSEQ multiplex PCR was the method, and the copy in TCRdb shows in-frame clones only, minus some. Among 66,000 or so clones listed, about 90% were seen once. Specimen: peripheral blood, collected on day 0 of AZD1222 vaccination. These receptors were obtained from an adult in good health.

CDR3 in DNA: TGTGCCAGCACCCGGGACAGCTATGGCTACACCTTC. The encoded protein is CASTRDSYGYTF. The rearrangement uses TRBV12-3 or TRBV12-4 and TRBJ1-2; the match to TRBD1 covers 7 bases. Unmatched junction bases numbered 3, after V lost 7 bases and J lost 4 bases. CDR3 length: 12 residues.

The chain combines TRBV11-2 with TRBJ2-5; a possible D gene is TRBD2 (6 bases). Germline V lookup: CDR1 SGHAT, CDR2 FQNNGV. CDR3 length: 14 residues. V shed 5 bases and J shed 5 bases, with 15 bases lying between them. This CDR3 is CASSAGPTGETQYF. As DNA, the CDR3 is TGTGCCAGCAGCGCGGGACCGACCGGTGAGACCCAGTACTTC.

This rearrangement joins TRBV6-5 to TRBJ2-3; 9 bases line up with TRBD1. The ends lost 6 bases at V and 6 bases at J; junction bases unmatched: 1. CDR1 and CDR2 (germline): MNHEY, SVGAGI. The CDR3 runs to 12 residues. The CDR3 region has the DNA TGTGCCAGCAGGACAGGGGGGGATACGCAGTATTTT. Amino acid sequence: CASRTGGDTQYF.

The gene calls are TRBV30 and TRBJ1-4; D is undetermined. Germline values: CDR1 GTSNPN, CDR2 SVGIG (reference sequence). V dropped 4 bases and J dropped 8 bases, with 17 bases sitting between them. This CDR3 has 14 residues. The CDR3 sequence is CAWTRTRSDEKLFF. The CDR3, as DNA: TGTGCCTGGACTCGGACCCGTTCCGACGAAAAACTGTTTTTT.

The chain joins TRBV7-3 to TRBJ2-2, with D maybe TRBD1 (6 bases). The CDR3 runs 18 residues. Germline V gives CDR1 SGHTA, CDR2 FQGTGA. V shed 2 bases and J shed 6 bases, with 22 bases lying between them. The CDR3 coding sequence is TGTGCCAGCAGCTTAGGGTTTTCGGGACACGAGAAGTCCGGGGAGCTGTTTTTT. This translates into CASSLGFSGHEKSGELFF. The full variable domain, rest sourced from reference TRBV7-3 and TRBJ2-2, is GAGVSQTPSNKVTEKGKYVELRCDPISGHTALYWYRQSLGQGPEFLIYFQGTGAADDSGLPNDRFFAVRPEGSVSTLKIQRTERGDSAVYLCASSLGFSGHEKSGELFFGEGSRLTVL.

V gene TRBV28 combines with J gene TRBJ2-7; a possible D gene is TRBD2 (7 bases). The V gene lost 6 bases and the J gene lost 0 bases, with 18 bases spanning the gap. The CDR3 length is 16 residues. CDR1 is MDHEN and CDR2 is SYDVKM in the germline V gene. The CDR3 spells CASRSAEGGSSYEQYF. CDR3 nucleotides: TGTGCCAGCAGATCGGCGGAGGGGGGGAGCTCCTACGAGCAGTACTTC.

This clone was counted once. This sequence joins TRBV30 and TRBJ2-4; D call uncertain. This CDR3 has 13 amino acids. Trimming took off 2 bases at V and 6 bases at J, with 11 bases between the two ends. Germline loops: CDR1 GTSNPN, CDR2 SVGIG (reference sequence). Written as DNA, the CDR3 is TGTGCCTGGAGTAAGGGTCAAAGAAACATTCAGTACTTC. Translating gives CAWSKGQRNIQYF. Full variable domain (remainder filled in from reference TRBV30 and TRBJ2-4): SQTIHQWPATLVQPVGSPLSLECTVEGTSNPNLYWYRQAAGRGLQLLFYSVGIGQISSEVPQNLSASRPQDRQFILSSKKLLLSDSGFYLCAWSKGQRNIQYFGAGTRLSVL.

The chain employs TRBV5-1 and TRBJ1-1, with D uncertain. The CDR3 is made up of 13 amino acids. Germline V gives CDR1 SGHRS, CDR2 YFSETQ. Deletions cut 0 bases from V and 3 bases from J, with 6 bases between. As DNA, the CDR3 is TGCGCCAGCAGCTTGGCCGGAGACACTGAAGCTTTCTTT. This codes for CASSLAGDTEAFF.

The V gene is TRBV29-1, the J gene TRBJ1-5, with D maybe TRBD1 (6 bases). CDR1 SQVTM and CDR2 ANQGSEA come from the germline V gene. V was cut by 4 bases and J by 2 bases, with 15 bases left in between. The CDR3 has 15 residues. The DNA for the CDR3 is TGCAGCGTTGTCCTACAGGGTATAGGCAATCAGCCCCAGCATTTT. Residues: CSVVLQGIGNQPQHF.

The CDR3 DNA reads TGCAGTAGCGGGACCACAGATACGCAGTATTTT. Translating it yields CSSGTTDTQYF. The chain has TRBV20-1 and TRBJ2-3; 7 bases fit TRBD2. CDR1 and CDR2 (germline): DFQATT, SNEGSKA (reference sequence). Losses at the gene ends were 8 bases for V and 2 bases for J; bases not matched to a gene: 1. The CDR3 spans 11 residues.

The chain has TRBV27 and TRBJ1-1, with 9 nucleotides matching TRBD1. The ends lost 3 bases at V and 5 bases at J; junction bases unmatched: 10. Per germline, CDR1 MNHEY and CDR2 SMNVEV (reference sequence). The CDR3 has 16 residues. CDR3 in amino acids: CASSFFRDRAVTEAFF. The CDR3 coding sequence is TGTGCCAGCAGTTTTTTCCGGGACAGGGCGGTAACTGAAGCTTTCTTT.

V gene TRBV5-4 combines with J gene TRBJ1-1; D perhaps matches TRBD1 (5 bases). Trimming took off 0 bases at V and 1 base at J, with 7 bases between the two ends. Looked up from germline, CDR1 is SGHNT and CDR2 is YYREEE (reference sequence). The CDR3 loop spans 14 amino acids. The CDR3 DNA follows: TGTGCCAGCAGCTTGGACAGGTCGAACACTGAAGCTTTCTTT. It encodes CASSLDRSNTEAFF.

The CDR3 protein is CSVGGTGSGSNLGYTF. The CDR3 DNA is TGCAGCGTTGGGGGGACAGGGAGTGGGTCGAACTTGGGCTACACCTTC. The chain is built from TRBV29-1 and TRBJ1-2; 9 positions agree with TRBD1. This CDR3 has 16 residues. The trim removed 4 bases at V and 8 bases at J, leaving 17 bases unmatched. CDR1 is SQVTM, CDR2 ANQGSEA, per germline.

Only one count was recorded for this clone. This chain connects TRBV4-1 to TRBJ1-5; possible D gene TRBD1, 5 bases. The V end was cut by 1 base, the J end by 7 bases, with 20 bases between. CDR3 length equals 17 residues. In germline, CDR1 is MGHRA, CDR2 YSYEKL. CDR3 region: CASSQVPKAGNEQPQHF. The CDR3 DNA sequence: TGCGCCAGCAGCCAAGTTCCAAAGGCAGGGAATGAACAGCCCCAGCATTTT.

This clone was observed a handful of times. The V and J genes are TRBV6-1 and TRBJ2-3, with D perhaps matching TRBD1 (6 bases). Deletions cut 6 bases from V and 0 bases from J, with 10 bases between. Germline-derived CDR1 and CDR2 are MNHNS and SASEGT. The CDR3 has 14 residues. The CDR3, as DNA: TGTGCCAGCAGCCCCGACAGGAGCACAGATACGCAGTATTTT. It yields the protein CASSPDRSTDTQYF.

V and J are TRBV6-1 and TRBJ1-1, with TRBD1 matching 7 bases. The V segment lost 3 bases and the J segment 0 bases; nucleotides outside the gene matches: 7. Germline assignment: CDR1 MNHNS and CDR2 SASEGT. The CDR3 loop spans 16 amino acids. Written as DNA, the CDR3 is TGTGCCAGCAGTGAGACCTTGACAGGGTTGAACACTGAAGCTTTCTTT. It encodes CASSETLTGLNTEAFF.

The CDR3, as DNA: TGTGCCAGCAGTGAAGCGCTTCGTGTGATTGGCTATGGCTACACCTTC. Protein: CASSEALRVIGYGYTF. The chain combines TRBV2 with TRBJ1-2; D not resolved. Germline CDR1 and CDR2: SNHLY and FYNNEI. The ends were cut back, 0 bases at V and 4 bases at J, with 15 bases in the middle. The CDR3 length is 16 residues.

The V gene is TRBV4-1, the J gene TRBJ2-4; 8 positions match TRBD1. Unmatched junction bases numbered 4, after V lost 0 bases and J lost 6 bases. The CDR3 contains 15 residues. Per germline, CDR1 MGHRA and CDR2 YSYEKL. CDR3 bases: TGCGCCAGCAGCCAAGACGGACAGGGCGCAAACATTCAGTACTTC. It encodes CASSQDGQGANIQYF.